This T cell receptor beta chain is from a study of blood T cell repertoires in COVID-19. Study details: Material from acute and convalescent COVID-19 was sourced from the United States, Italy and Spain. Sources were T cells, B-cell-depleted T cells, or PBMCs; the material itself was cDNA or gDNA.

This CDR3 is built from 12 residues. Germline V gene sequence: CDR1 SGHAT, CDR2 FQNNGV. V was pared by 5 bases and J by 4 bases, with 9 bases between. This clone was picked up a small number of times. In the source study's methods: Cell counts per sample came from amplifying reference gene primers. Data came from immunoSEQ multiplex PCR; TCRdb stores just in-frame clones and leaves some out. That table supplies the V and J calls and clone size; D and trimming were determined from the DNA. The sample holds under 200,000 clones, approximately 89% seen once. What was sequenced was peripheral blood. The sequence came from a man aged 35 to 55 with active or convalescent COVID-19. The rearrangement joins TRBV11-2 to TRBJ2-7; D possibly corresponds to TRBD2 (5 bases). This CDR3 is CASSPGGYEQYF. In DNA, the CDR3 is TGTGCCAGCAGCCCCGGAGGATACGAGCAGTACTTC.